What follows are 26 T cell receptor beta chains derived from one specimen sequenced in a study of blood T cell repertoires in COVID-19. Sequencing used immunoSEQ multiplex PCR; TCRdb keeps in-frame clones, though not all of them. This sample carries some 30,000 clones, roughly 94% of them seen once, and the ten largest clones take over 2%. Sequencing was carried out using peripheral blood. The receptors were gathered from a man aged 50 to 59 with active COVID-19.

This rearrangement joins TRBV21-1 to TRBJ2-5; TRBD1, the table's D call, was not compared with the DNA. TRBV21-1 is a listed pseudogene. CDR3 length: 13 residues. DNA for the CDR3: TGTGCCAGCAACCCACAGGGGTACCAGACCCAGTACTTC. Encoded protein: CASNPQGYQTQYF.

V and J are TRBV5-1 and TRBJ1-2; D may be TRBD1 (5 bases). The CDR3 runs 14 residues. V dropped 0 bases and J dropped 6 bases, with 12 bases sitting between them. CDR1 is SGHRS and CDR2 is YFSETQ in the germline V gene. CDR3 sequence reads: CASSLDQAGDGYTF. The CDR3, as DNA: TGCGCCAGCAGCTTGGATCAGGCGGGGGATGGCTACACCTTC.

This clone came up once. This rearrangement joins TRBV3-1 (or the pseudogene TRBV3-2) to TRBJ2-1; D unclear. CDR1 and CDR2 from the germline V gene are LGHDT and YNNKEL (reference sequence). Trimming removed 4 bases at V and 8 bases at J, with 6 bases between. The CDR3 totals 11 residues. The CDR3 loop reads CASSRLDEQFF. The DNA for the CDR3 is TGTGCCAGCAGCCGACTCGATGAGCAGTTCTTC.

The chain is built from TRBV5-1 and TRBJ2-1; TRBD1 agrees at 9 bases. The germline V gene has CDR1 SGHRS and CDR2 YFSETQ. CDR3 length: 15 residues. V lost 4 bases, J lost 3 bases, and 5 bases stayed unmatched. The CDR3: CASSSGQGNYNEQFF. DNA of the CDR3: TGCGCCAGCAGCAGTGGACAGGGGAACTACAATGAGCAGTTCTTC.

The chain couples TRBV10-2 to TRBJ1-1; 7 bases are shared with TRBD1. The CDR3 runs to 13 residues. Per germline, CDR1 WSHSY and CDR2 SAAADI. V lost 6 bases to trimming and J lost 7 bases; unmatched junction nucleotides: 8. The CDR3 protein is CASRTRQGREAFF. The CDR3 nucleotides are TGCGCCAGCAGAACACGACAGGGCCGTGAAGCTTTCTTT.

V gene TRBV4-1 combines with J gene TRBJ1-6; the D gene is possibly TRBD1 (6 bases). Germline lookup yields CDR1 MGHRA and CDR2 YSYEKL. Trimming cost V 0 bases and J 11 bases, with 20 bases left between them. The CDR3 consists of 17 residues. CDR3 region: CASSQEGGAGAAAPLHF. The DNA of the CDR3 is TGCGCCAGCAGCCAAGAGGGGGGGGCAGGGGCGGCGGCACCCCTCCACTTT.

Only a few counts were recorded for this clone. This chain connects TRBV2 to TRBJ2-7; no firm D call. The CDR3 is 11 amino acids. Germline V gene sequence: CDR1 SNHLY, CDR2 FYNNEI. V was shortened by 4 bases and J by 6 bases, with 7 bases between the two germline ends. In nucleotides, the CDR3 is TGTGCCAGCAGTGTCCTATCCGAGCAGTACTTC. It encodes CASSVLSEQYF.

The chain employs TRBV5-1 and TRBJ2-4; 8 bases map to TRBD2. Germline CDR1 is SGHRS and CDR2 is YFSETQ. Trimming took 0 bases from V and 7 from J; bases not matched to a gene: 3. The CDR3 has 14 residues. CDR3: CASSLAGGDNIQYF. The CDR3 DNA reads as TGCGCCAGCAGCTTGGCCGGGGGGGATAACATTCAGTACTTC.

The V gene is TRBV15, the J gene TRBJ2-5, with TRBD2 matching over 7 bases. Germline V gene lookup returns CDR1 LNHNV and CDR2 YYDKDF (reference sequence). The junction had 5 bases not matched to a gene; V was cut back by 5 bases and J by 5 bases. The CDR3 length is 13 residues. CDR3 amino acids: CATSVGGRETQYF. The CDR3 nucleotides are TGTGCCACCAGCGTGGGAGGGAGGGAGACCCAGTACTTC.

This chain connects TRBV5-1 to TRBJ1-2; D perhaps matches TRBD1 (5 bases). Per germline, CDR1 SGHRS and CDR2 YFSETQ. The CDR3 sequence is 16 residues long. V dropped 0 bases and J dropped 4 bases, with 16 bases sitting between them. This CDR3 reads CASSLAGGTSTYGYTF. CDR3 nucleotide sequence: TGCGCCAGCAGCTTGGCGGGGGGGACCTCGACCTATGGCTACACCTTC.

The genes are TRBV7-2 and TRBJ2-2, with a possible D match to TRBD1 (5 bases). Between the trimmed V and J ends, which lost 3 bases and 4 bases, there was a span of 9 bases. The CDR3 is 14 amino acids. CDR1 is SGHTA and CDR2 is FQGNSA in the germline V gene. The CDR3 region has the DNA TGTGCCAGCAGCTTGGACACCTTCACCGGGGAGCTGTTTTTT. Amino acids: CASSLDTFTGELFF.

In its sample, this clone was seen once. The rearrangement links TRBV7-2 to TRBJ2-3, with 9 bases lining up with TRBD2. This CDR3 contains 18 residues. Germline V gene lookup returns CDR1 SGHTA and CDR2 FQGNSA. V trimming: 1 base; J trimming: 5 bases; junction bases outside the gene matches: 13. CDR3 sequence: CASSLGASGAPEGDTQYF. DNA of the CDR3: TGTGCCAGCAGCTTAGGGGCTAGCGGGGCGCCCGAGGGAGATACGCAGTATTTT.

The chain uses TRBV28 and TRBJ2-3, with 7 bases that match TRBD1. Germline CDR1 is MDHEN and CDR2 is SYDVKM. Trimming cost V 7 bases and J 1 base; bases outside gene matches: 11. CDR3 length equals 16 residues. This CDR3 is CASTDLPRGRTDTQYF. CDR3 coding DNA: TGTGCCAGCACGGATCTCCCGAGGGGGCGCACAGATACGCAGTATTTT.

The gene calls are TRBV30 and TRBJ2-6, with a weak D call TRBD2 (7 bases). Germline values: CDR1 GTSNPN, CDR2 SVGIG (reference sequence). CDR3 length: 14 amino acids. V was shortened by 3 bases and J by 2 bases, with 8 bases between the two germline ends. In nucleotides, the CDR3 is TGTGCCTGGAGAGGGGGGGCTGGGGCCAACGTCCTGACTTTC. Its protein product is CAWRGGAGANVLTF.

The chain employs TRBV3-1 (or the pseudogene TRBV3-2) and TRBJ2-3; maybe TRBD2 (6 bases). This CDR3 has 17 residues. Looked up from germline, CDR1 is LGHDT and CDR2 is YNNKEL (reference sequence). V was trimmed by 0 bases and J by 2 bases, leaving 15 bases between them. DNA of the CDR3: TGTGCCAGCAGCCAAGATGGCACTAGCTTTAACACAGATACGCAGTATTTT. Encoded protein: CASSQDGTSFNTDTQYF.

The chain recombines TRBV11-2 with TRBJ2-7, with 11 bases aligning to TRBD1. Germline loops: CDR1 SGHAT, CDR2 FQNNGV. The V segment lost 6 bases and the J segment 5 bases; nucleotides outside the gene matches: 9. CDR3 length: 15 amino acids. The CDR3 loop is CASRMPGQGVNEQYF. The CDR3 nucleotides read TGTGCCAGCAGGATGCCGGGACAGGGGGTCAACGAGCAGTACTTC. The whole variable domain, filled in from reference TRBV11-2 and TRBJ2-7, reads EAGVAQSPRYKIIEKRQSVAFWCNPISGHATLYWYQQILGQGPKLLIQFQNNGVVDDSQLPKDRFSAERLKGVDSTLKIQPAKLEDSAVYLCASRMPGQGVNEQYFGPGTRLTVT.

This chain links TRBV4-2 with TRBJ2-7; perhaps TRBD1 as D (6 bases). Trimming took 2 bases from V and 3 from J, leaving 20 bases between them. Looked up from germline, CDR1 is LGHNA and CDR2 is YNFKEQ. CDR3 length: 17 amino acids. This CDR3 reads CASSQTLDPGALYEQYF. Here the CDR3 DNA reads TGTGCCAGCAGCCAAACCCTAGACCCAGGGGCGCTCTACGAGCAGTACTTC.

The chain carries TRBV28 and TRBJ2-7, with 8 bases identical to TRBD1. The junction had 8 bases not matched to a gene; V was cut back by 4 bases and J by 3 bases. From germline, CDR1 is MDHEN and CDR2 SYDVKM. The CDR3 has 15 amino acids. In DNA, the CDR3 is TGTGCCAGCAGTTCGGGACGACAGGGGAGCTACGAGCAGTACTTC. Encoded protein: CASSSGRQGSYEQYF.

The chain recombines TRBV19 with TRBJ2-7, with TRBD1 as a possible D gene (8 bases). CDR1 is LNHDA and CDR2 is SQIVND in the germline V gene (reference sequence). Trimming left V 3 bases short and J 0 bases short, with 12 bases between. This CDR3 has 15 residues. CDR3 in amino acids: CASSITGGGSYEQYF. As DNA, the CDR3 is TGTGCCAGTAGTATTACAGGGGGGGGCTCCTACGAGCAGTACTTC.

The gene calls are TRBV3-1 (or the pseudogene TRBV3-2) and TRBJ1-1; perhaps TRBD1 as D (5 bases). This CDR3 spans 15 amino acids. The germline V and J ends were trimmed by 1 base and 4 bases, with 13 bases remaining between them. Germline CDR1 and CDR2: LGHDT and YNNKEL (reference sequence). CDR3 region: CASSQGSRVGTEAFF. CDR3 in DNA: TGTGCCAGCAGCCAAGGGAGCAGGGTCGGCACTGAAGCTTTCTTT.

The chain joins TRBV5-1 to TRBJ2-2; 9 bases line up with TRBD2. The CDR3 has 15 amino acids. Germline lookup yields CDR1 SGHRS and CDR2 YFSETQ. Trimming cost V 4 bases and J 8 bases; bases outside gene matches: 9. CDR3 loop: CASSLSTAGGGELFF. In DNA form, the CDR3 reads TGCGCCAGCAGCCTAAGTACAGCGGGAGGAGGGGAGCTGTTTTTT.

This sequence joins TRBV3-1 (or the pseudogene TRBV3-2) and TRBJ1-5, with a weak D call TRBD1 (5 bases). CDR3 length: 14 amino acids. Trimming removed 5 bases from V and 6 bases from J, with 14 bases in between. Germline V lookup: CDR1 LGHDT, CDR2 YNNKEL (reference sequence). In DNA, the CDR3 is TGTGCCAGCAGCAACGGGGCGGGGGTTCAGCCCCAGCATTTT. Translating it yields CASSNGAGVQPQHF.

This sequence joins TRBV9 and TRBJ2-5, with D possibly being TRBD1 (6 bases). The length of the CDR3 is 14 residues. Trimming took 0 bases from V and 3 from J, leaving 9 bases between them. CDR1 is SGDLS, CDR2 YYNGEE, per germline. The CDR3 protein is CASSVGQAEETQYF. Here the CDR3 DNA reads TGTGCCAGCAGCGTAGGACAGGCCGAAGAGACCCAGTACTTC.

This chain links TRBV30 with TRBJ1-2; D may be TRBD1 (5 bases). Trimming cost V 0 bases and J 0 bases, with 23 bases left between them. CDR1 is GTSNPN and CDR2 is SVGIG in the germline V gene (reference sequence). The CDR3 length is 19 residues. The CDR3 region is CAWSVRGGLGQSTNYGYTF. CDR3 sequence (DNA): TGTGCCTGGAGTGTACGGGGAGGTCTGGGGCAGAGTACTAACTATGGCTACACCTTC.

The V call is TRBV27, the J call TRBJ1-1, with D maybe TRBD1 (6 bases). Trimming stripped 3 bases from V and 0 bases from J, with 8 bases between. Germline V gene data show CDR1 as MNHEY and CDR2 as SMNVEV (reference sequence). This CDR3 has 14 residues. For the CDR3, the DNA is TGTGCCAGCAGTTTTGGGGGCCTGAACACTGAAGCTTTCTTT. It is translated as CASSFGGLNTEAFF.

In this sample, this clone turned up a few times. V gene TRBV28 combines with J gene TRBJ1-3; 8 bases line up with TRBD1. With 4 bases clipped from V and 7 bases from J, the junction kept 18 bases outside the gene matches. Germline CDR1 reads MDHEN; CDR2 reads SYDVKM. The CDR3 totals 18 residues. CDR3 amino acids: CASSSHGTGVVDRNTIYF. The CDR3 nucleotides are TGTGCCAGCAGTTCCCACGGGACAGGAGTAGTCGATCGCAACACCATATATTTT. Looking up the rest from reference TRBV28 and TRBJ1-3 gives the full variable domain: DVKVTQSSRYLVKRTGEKVFLECVQDMDHENMFWYRQDPGLGLRLIYFSYDVKMKEKGDIPEGYSVSREKKERFSLILESASTNQTSMYLCASSSHGTGVVDRNTIYFGEGSWLTVV.